Shown below are 16 T cell receptor beta chains from a single sample sequenced in a study of cytomegalovirus exposure and HLA in healthy donors. PCR primers comprised 60 Vbeta and 13 Jbeta primers. The data were produced by immunoSEQ multiplex PCR, yet TCRdb's version contains in-frame clones alone and is incomplete. The table lists about 120,000 clones, more than 75% of them singletons. Material: PBMCs. These receptors were collected from a man aged 18-30 years in good health and CMV-seronegative.

CDR3 in DNA: TGCGCCAGCAGCCAGCCGGGACACGTGGGTGAGCAGTTCTTC. Protein product: CASSQPGHVGEQFF. The rearrangement uses TRBV4-1 and TRBJ2-1, with a tentative D call TRBD1 (6 bases). The CDR3 is 14 amino acids. V was shortened by 3 bases and J by 9 bases, with 15 bases between the two germline ends. The V gene's germline CDR1 is MGHRA and CDR2 YSYEKL.

The CDR3 DNA is TGTGCCAGCAGCTTAGCTGTCCGCGGGTACAATGAGCAGTTCTTC. Amino acids: CASSLAVRGYNEQFF. This sequence joins TRBV7-6 and TRBJ2-1; D might be TRBD2 (5 bases). V lost 0 bases to trimming and J lost 4 bases, with 10 bases between them. The CDR3 sequence is 15 residues long. CDR1 and CDR2 (germline): SGHVS, FNYEAQ.

CDR3 loop: CASSPTASSGANVLTF. The CDR3 nucleotides read TGTGCCAGCAGCCCGACAGCGAGCTCTGGGGCCAACGTCCTGACTTTC. The chain uses TRBV5-4 and TRBJ2-6; perhaps TRBD1 as D (5 bases). There are 16 residues in the CDR3. CDR1 and CDR2 (germline): SGHNT, YYREEE (reference sequence). With 4 bases removed from V and 0 bases from J, the gap between germline ends came to 11 bases.

The V call is TRBV7-7, the J call TRBJ2-5; 7 bases agree with TRBD1. The J call could be wrong; TRBJ2-7 is a better fit for the DNA end. CDR3 length: 13 residues. The germline CDR1 and CDR2 sequences are SSHAT and FNYEAQ (reference sequence). The DNA for the CDR3 is TGTGCCAGCAGCGCCCGACAGGGAACCGAGCAGTACTTC. Protein: CASSARQGTEQYF.

The chain carries TRBV19 and TRBJ2-7, with 10 bases matching TRBD2. The J segment lost 3 bases and the V segment lost 5 bases, leaving 4 bases of the junction unmatched. CDR3 length: 14 residues. The germline V gene has CDR1 LNHDA and CDR2 SQIVND (reference sequence). CDR3 residues: CASSLERGGYEQYF. The CDR3 bases are TGTGCCAGTAGTCTCGAGCGGGGGGGCTACGAGCAGTACTTC.

This chain links TRBV7-8 with TRBJ2-7; D is ambiguous. The V end lost 1 base, the J end lost 3 bases, and 7 bases lay between the germline ends. The CDR3 runs to 13 residues. Germline loops: CDR1 SGHVS, CDR2 FQNEAQ. The CDR3 region has the DNA TGTGCCAGCAGCTTAGTAACTGGCTACGAGCAGTACTTC. Residues: CASSLVTGYEQYF.

The V gene is TRBV18, the J gene TRBJ1-1; 8 positions match TRBD1. CDR3 length equals 18 residues. V lost 2 bases to trimming and J lost 2 bases; unmatched junction nucleotides: 13. Per the germline V gene, CDR1 is KGHSH and CDR2 is LQKENI. DNA for the CDR3: TGTGCCAGCTCACCAATTCTTACGACAGGGGACCTCAACACTGAAGCTTTCTTT. Protein sequence: CASSPILTTGDLNTEAFF.

The chain links TRBV9 to TRBJ2-3, with D perhaps matching TRBD1 (6 bases). The CDR3 is 16 amino acids. V gave up 4 bases and J gave up 1 base, with 16 bases separating them. Germline V gene sequence: CDR1 SGDLS, CDR2 YYNGEE. CDR3 DNA: TGTGCCAGCAGCCACCCGAGCAGGGGAGGCACAGATACGCAGTATTTT. Protein: CASSHPSRGGTDTQYF.

The rearrangement links TRBV7-2 to TRBJ2-3, with 9 bases that match TRBD2. The V segment lost 5 bases and the J segment 5 bases; nucleotides outside the gene matches: 8. There are 15 residues in the CDR3. Per germline, CDR1 SGHTA and CDR2 FQGNSA. CDR3 DNA sequence: TGTGCCAGCAGCCTCAAGGGGACTAGCCAAGATACGCAGTATTTT. This encodes CASSLKGTSQDTQYF.

The V and J genes are TRBV7-6 and TRBJ2-5; weak D call: TRBD1 (6 bases). The DNA end favors TRBJ2-7, so the J call may be wrong. CDR1 and CDR2 from the germline V gene are SGHVS and FNYEAQ. CDR3 length equals 12 residues. As DNA, the CDR3 is TGTGCCAGCAGGACAGGTAGTTACGAGCAGTACTTC. Its protein is CASRTGSYEQYF.

This clone was seen a single time. The CDR3 DNA reads as TGTGCCAGCTCACAAAGCCAGCGGGGGACCTACGAGCAGTACTTC. This encodes CASSQSQRGTYEQYF. The chain joins TRBV18 to TRBJ2-7, with 8 bases lining up with TRBD2. Germline-derived CDR1 and CDR2 are KGHSH and LQKENI. Trimming removed 4 bases from V and 2 bases from J; junction bases left unmatched: 7. The CDR3 loop spans 15 amino acids.

The genes are TRBV4-1 and TRBJ1-1, with D possibly matching TRBD1 (6 bases). The CDR3 is made up of 15 amino acids. Trimming left V 2 bases short and J 0 bases short, with 10 bases between. Per the germline V gene, CDR1 is MGHRA and CDR2 is YSYEKL. This CDR3 is CASSQWTEMNTEAFF. CDR3 sequence (DNA): TGCGCCAGCAGCCAATGGACAGAAATGAACACTGAAGCTTTCTTT.

The V call is TRBV10-3, the J call TRBJ2-1; 14 bases align to TRBD2. The length of the CDR3 is 20 residues. After removal of 7 bases from V and 7 bases from J, the junction contained 21 bases not matched to a gene. Germline-derived CDR1 and CDR2 are ENHRY and SYGVKD. DNA for the CDR3: TGTGCCATCAAGGGAGTACTGACTAGCGGGGGGGCACCCGCATGGAATGAGCAGTTCTTC. Protein sequence: CAIKGVLTSGGAPAWNEQFF.

As DNA, the CDR3 is TGTGCCAGCAGTTACGACGGGTCGGGGACTGAAGCTTTCTTT. Translation gives CASSYDGSGTEAFF. V gene TRBV6-5 combines with J gene TRBJ1-1; D unresolved. The germline gives CDR1 MNHEY, CDR2 SVGAGI. Trimming removed 2 bases from V and 5 bases from J, with 12 bases in between. The CDR3 runs 14 residues.

This clone was observed once. V is TRBV7-3 and J is TRBJ2-2; D not resolved. Germline V lookup: CDR1 SGHTA, CDR2 FQGTGA. The CDR3 extends over 14 amino acids. V was trimmed by 2 bases and J by 1 base, leaving 5 bases between them. The CDR3 DNA follows: TGTGCCAGCAGCTTATTACAGAACACCGGGGAGCTGTTTTTT. It translates to CASSLLQNTGELFF.

On this clone: Relative to the germline gene, one junction end is altered; a read error may explain this. V and J are TRBV4-3 and TRBJ2-2; TRBD1 aligns across 10 bases. This CDR3 has 16 residues. Germline V gene sequence: CDR1 LGHNA, CDR2 YSLEER. The CDR3 nucleotides read TGCGCCAGCAGCCAAGGGACAGGGGGTATAGCCGGGGAGCTGCTTTTT. Translated, it gives CASSQGTGGIAGELLF.